The present TCR beta chain was sequenced within a study of blood T cells in healthy people across ages. Together with a sample-barcoded 5' primer, a J-beta primer mix was included in a second PCR lasting about 6 to 11 cycles. TCRdb called the 5' RACE reads again in MiXCR, with one record for every CDR3 protein. The table shows some 920,000 distinct CDR3 sequences, with 51% occurring only once. A remark on this clonotype: The antigen remains unidentified.

Whole-study findings and limits: For the donors, CMV status was unknown and possibly confounded expanded clonotype changes. Diversity was estimated from one million T cells, and these estimates were considered underestimates. A greater number of naive CD4+ cells and higher diversity distinguished long-lived donors from aged donors. Roughly linearly, TCR beta diversity per million T cells fell as age increased.

The sample consisted of blood. This sequence was found in a woman in her sixties in good health.

The CDR3 DNA sequence: TGTGCCAGCAGTCCACTGACAAATAGGGTCCAAGAGACCCAGTACTTC. Protein sequence: CASSPLTNRVQETQYF. The V gene is TRBV28, the J gene TRBJ2-5, with unresolved D. In germline, CDR1 is MDHEN, CDR2 SYDVKM. This CDR3 is 16 amino acids long. V was trimmed by 5 bases and J by 1 base, leaving 17 bases between them.